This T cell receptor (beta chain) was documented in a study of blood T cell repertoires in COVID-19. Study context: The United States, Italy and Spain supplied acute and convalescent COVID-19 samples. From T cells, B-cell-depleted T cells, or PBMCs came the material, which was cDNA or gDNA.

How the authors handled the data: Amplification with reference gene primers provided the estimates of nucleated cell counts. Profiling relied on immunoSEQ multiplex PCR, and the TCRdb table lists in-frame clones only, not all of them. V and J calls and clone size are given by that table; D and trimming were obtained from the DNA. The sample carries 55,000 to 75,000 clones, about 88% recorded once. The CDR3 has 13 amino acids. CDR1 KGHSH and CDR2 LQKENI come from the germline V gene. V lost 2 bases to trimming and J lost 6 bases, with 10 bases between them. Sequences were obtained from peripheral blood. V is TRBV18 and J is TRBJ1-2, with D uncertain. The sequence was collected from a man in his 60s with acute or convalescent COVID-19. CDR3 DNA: TGTGCCAGCTCACCAGGCAGACAAAATGGCTACACCTTC. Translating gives CASSPGRQNGYTF.